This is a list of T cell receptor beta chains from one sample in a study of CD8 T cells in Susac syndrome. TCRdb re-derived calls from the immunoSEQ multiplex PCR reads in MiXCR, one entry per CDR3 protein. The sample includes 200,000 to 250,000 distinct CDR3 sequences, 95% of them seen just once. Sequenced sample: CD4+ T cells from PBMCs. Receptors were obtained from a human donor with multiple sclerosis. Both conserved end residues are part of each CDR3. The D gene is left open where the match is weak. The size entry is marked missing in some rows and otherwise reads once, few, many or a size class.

CASGPYNEQFF	TGTGCCAGCGGACCGTACAATGAGCAGTTCTTC	TRBV7-2	NA	TRBJ2-1	NA
CASSSRGAGGAGRETQYF	TGTGCCAGCAGTTCCAGGGGGGCAGGGGGCGCAGGACGAGAGACCCAGTACTTC	TRBV12-3/TRBV12-4	NA	TRBJ2-5	TRBD1
CASSLFPLTDTQYF	TGTGCCAGCAGCTTATTTCCCCTCACAGATACGCAGTATTTT	TRBV7-6	NA	TRBJ2-3	NA
CASGARQVADTQYF	TGTGCCAGCGGGGCTCGACAGGTTGCAGATACGCAGTATTTT	TRBV2	NA	TRBJ2-3	NA
CASSSRWGLAGAASGNIQYF	TGTGCCAGCAGCTCCCGTTGGGGACTAGCGGGAGCAGCATCGGGTAACATTCAGTACTTC	TRBV11-2	NA	TRBJ2-4	TRBD2
CAASMGVRSTDTQYF	TGTGCCGCAAGCATGGGAGTACGAAGCACAGATACGCAGTATTTT	TRBV30	NA	TRBJ2-3	NA
CASSIRPTSGAYNEQFF	TGTGCCAGTAGTATCAGGCCTACTAGCGGGGCATACAATGAGCAGTTCTTC	TRBV19	NA	TRBJ2-1	TRBD2
CASSLGRGTSYGYTF	TGTGCCAGCAGCTTAGGCAGGGGCACGTCCTATGGCTACACCTTC	TRBV7-8	NA	TRBJ1-2	NA
CASSLAGGPYEQFF	TGTGCCAGCTCTTTAGCGGGAGGGCCTTATGAGCAGTTCTTC	TRBV25-1	few	TRBJ2-1	TRBD2
CASSPSGTGLGYTF	TGTGCCAGCAGTCCCTCCGGGACAGGGCTTGGCTACACCTTC	TRBV3-1	NA	TRBJ1-2	TRBD1
CASRVDGVGNSPLHF	TGTGCCAGCAGAGTAGACGGGGTTGGGAATTCACCCCTCCACTTT	TRBV6-5	NA	TRBJ1-6	NA
CSARRPGTGMYEQYF	TGCAGTGCTAGACGCCCCGGGACAGGGATGTACGAGCAGTACTTC	TRBV20-1	once	TRBJ2-7	TRBD1
CSLTTADGQSSYEQYF	TGCAGCCTAACAACCGCGGACGGACAGAGCTCCTACGAGCAGTACTTC	TRBV29-1	NA	TRBJ2-7	NA
CASRPIAGGRYEQYF	TGTGCCAGCAGACCTATAGCGGGAGGAAGGTACGAGCAGTACTTC	TRBV6-5	NA	TRBJ2-7	TRBD2
CASSRDSTDTQYF	TGTGCCAGCAGCCGGGACTCCACAGATACGCAGTATTTT	TRBV5-1	NA	TRBJ2-3	NA
CSAGDLSYGYTF	TGCAGTGCTGGCGACTTGAGCTATGGCTACACCTTC	TRBV20-1	once	TRBJ1-2	NA
CASSPGTGVSNQPQHF	TGTGCCAGCAGCCCCGGGACAGGAGTTAGCAATCAGCCCCAGCATTTT	TRBV7-9	NA	TRBJ1-5	TRBD1
CASSLRVQETQYF	TGTGCCAGCAGCTTAAGGGTCCAAGAGACCCAGTACTTC	TRBV7-2	few	TRBJ2-5	NA
CATQSSGVYNEQFF	TGTGCCACCCAATCTAGCGGGGTTTACAATGAGCAGTTCTTC	TRBV6-5	NA	TRBJ2-1	TRBD2
CASKTGTSVAETQYF	TGTGCCAGCAAAACCGGGACTAGCGTGGCGGAGACCCAGTACTTC	TRBV6-5	NA	TRBJ2-5	TRBD2
CASSLPWMNTEAFF	TGTGCCAGCAGTTTACCATGGATGAACACTGAAGCTTTCTTT	TRBV28	NA	TRBJ1-1	NA
CSVAAREGSGETQYF	TGCAGCGTTGCCGCCAGGGAAGGGTCGGGCGAGACCCAGTACTTC	TRBV29-1	NA	TRBJ2-5	NA
CSARSHRTSGRAGTQYF	TGCAGTGCTAGATCCCACAGGACTAGCGGGAGGGCGGGTACGCAGTATTTT	TRBV20-1	NA	TRBJ2-3	TRBD2
CAWRLTGTGKHEQYF	TGTGCCTGGAGATTAACCGGGACAGGGAAGCACGAGCAGTACTTC	TRBV30	NA	TRBJ2-7	TRBD1
CSARDNQPGEKLFF	TGCAGTGCTAGAGATAATCAACCCGGGGAAAAACTGTTTTTT	TRBV20-1	NA	TRBJ1-4	NA
CSARDIRVTVYSNQPQHF	TGCAGTGCTAGAGATATCAGGGTTACCGTTTATAGCAATCAGCCCCAGCATTTT	TRBV20-1	NA	TRBJ1-5	NA
CASTPGLAGGGEQFF	TGTGCCAGCACCCCGGGGCTAGCGGGAGGAGGGGAGCAGTTCTTC	TRBV6-2/TRBV6-3	NA	TRBJ2-1	TRBD2
CASSLVTGGKAEEQFF	TGTGCCAGCAGTTTAGTTACCGGGGGTAAGGCGGAGGAGCAGTTCTTC	TRBV27	NA	TRBJ2-1	NA
CASSEGQSRTYNEQFF	TGTGCCAGCAGCGAGGGACAGAGTCGAACCTACAATGAGCAGTTCTTC	TRBV7-6	NA	TRBJ2-1	TRBD1
CSARETSNTEAFF	TGCAGTGCTAGGGAGACGAGTAACACTGAAGCTTTCTTT	TRBV20-1	once	TRBJ1-1	NA
CASSPRHLYEQYF	TGTGCCAGCAGTCCCCGCCACCTCTACGAGCAGTACTTC	TRBV12-3/TRBV12-4	NA	TRBJ2-7	NA
CATSRVVNTEAFF	TGTGCCACCAGCAGAGTAGTGAACACTGAAGCTTTCTTT	TRBV15	NA	TRBJ1-1	NA
CSPVERDTLNTEAFF	TGCAGCCCCGTGGAGCGGGACACCTTGAACACTGAAGCTTTCTTT	TRBV29-1	NA	TRBJ1-1	NA
CASSLSQGRYGYTF	TGTGCCAGCAGCTTATCACAGGGGAGATATGGCTACACCTTC	TRBV7-8	NA	TRBJ1-2	TRBD1
CASSLGSNTEAFF	TGTGCCAGCAGCTTAGGCTCGAACACTGAAGCTTTCTTT	TRBV7-3	few	TRBJ1-1	NA
CASSQDNRVNQPQHF	TGTGCCAGCAGCCAAGACAACAGGGTCAATCAGCCCCAGCATTTT	TRBV3-1	NA	TRBJ1-5	NA
CASSSPGQGVYGYTF	TGTGCCAGCAGTTCGCCGGGACAGGGGGTCTATGGCTACACCTTC	TRBV27	NA	TRBJ1-2	TRBD1
CSVGQGWDEQYF	TGCAGTGTTGGACAGGGGTGGGACGAGCAGTACTTC	TRBV20-1	NA	TRBJ2-7	TRBD1
CASSPAQGSEQYF	TGTGCCAGCAGTCCCGCCCAGGGAAGCGAGCAGTACTTC	TRBV27	NA	TRBJ2-7	NA
CASSGGTGDTSMETQYF	TGCGCCAGCAGTGGGGGGACAGGAGATACAAGTATGGAGACCCAGTACTTC	TRBV23-1	NA	TRBJ2-5	TRBD1
CSATTGMNTEAFF	TGCAGCGCCACGACAGGGATGAACACTGAAGCTTTCTTT	TRBV29-1	NA	TRBJ1-1	TRBD1
CSAPTGRAYEQYF	TGCAGTGCCCCGACAGGGCGCGCCTACGAGCAGTACTTC	TRBV20-1	NA	TRBJ2-7	TRBD1